The sequence of this TCR beta chain was determined in a study of blood T cell repertoires in COVID-19. Libraries were prepared by immunoSEQ multiplex PCR; TCRdb keeps only in-frame clonotypes and omits some of them. This table holds about 340,000 clones, about 92% found once. Losses at the gene ends were 0 bases for V and 11 bases for J; bases not matched to a gene: 6. The CDR3 has 13 residues. From germline, CDR1 is SGHTS and CDR2 YDEGEE. Sequencing input: PBMCs or T cells enriched from blood (not recorded which). The clonotype comes from a woman aged 30 to 39 who had recovered from COVID-19. V gene TRBV5-8 combines with J gene TRBJ1-1, with TRBD1 identical over 8 bases. CDR3 in DNA: TGTGCCAGCAGCTTGGTGCAGCGACAGGGGGCTTTCTTT. It translates to CASSLVQRQGAFF.